This T cell receptor beta chain derives from a study of T cell repertoires in cytomegalovirus infection. About the research overall: From public TCR beta signatures came an indication of both CMV infection and matching HLA type.

This clonotype was found a few times. Antigen: not known. General study points: Dominant in the ex vivo response were TCR beta clonotypes restricted by HLA-C and specific for CMV. Summed frequency of shared TCR beta families picked out CMV carriers who also had the relevant HLA.

Germline CDR1 reads SGHAT; CDR2 reads FQNNGV. This CDR3 contains 15 residues. V was trimmed by 2 bases and J by 3 bases, leaving 12 bases between them. A single record per CDR3 protein comes from TCRdb applying MiXCR to the reads. Of 680,000 or so distinct CDR3 sequences in the sample, about a third are singletons; the top ten hold under 3%. The J gene is TRBJ2-3, the V gene TRBV11-2; no clear D gene. The sample consisted of PBMCs. The TCR comes from a human donor in good health (CMV status not recorded). Some clones in this sample may be carry-over from other donors' samples. This CDR3 is CASSLQGRSTDTQYF. The CDR3 DNA reads TGTGCCAGCAGCTTACAAGGCAGGAGTACAGATACGCAGTATTTT.